The present T cell receptor (beta chain) was sequenced within a study of regulatory T cells in long-lasting Graves disease. There are many counts of this clonotype. Time point noted: newly diagnosed GD, antithyroid drugs for less than 3 months. PBMCs were the source of the RNA used for TCR sequencing. Sequencing libraries for TCR beta were prepared with iRepertoire HTBI primers and Arm-PCR of CDR3 regions. TCRdb reprocessed the multiplex PCR reads via MiXCR and lists one record per CDR3 protein. The profile shows roughly 500,000 distinct CDR3 sequences, roughly 12% of them singletons. This sample was also put to use in a study of T cells in Graves' hyperthyroidism and ophthalmopathy. That work contributes: Ophthalmopathy and stable hyperthyroidism were separated by a 13 V-J model.

This sequence was found in a man aged 25-40 years with Graves disease. Specimen: peripheral blood mononuclear cells (PBMCs), collected at new diagnosis, from a patient treated with antithyroid drugs.

In nucleotides, the CDR3 is TGCAGCGTCCAGGGACAGATTAACACCGGGGAGCTGTTTTTT. As protein: CSVQGQINTGELFF. The chain joins TRBV29-1 to TRBJ2-2, with 7 bases matching TRBD1. The V gene end was trimmed by 6 bases and the J gene end by 2 bases; junction bases not matched to a gene: 6. Germline values: CDR1 SQVTM, CDR2 ANQGSEA. The CDR3 covers 14 residues.